A selection of T cell receptor beta chains follows, all from one sample in a study of blood T cell repertoires in COVID-19. Profiling relied on immunoSEQ multiplex PCR, and the TCRdb table lists in-frame clones only, not all of them. This sample has 400,000 to 500,000 clones, with roughly 84% found just once. Sequencing input: PBMCs or T cells enriched from blood (not recorded which). The receptors originated from a woman between 18 and 29 years old who had been exposed to COVID-19. Both conserved end residues are part of each CDR3. A D gene is named only where the DNA matches it firmly. Clone size, where shown, is once, few, many, or a class for clones that have expanded.

>TRBV4-2|NA|TRBJ2-7|NA
TGTGCCAGCAGCCAAGACCAGGGTTCAGGCGTCTCCTACGAGCAGTACTTC
CASSQDQGSGVSYEQYF
>TRBV12-3/TRBV12-4|NA|TRBJ2-3|NA
TGTGCCAGCAGCCTGGCCACAGATACGCAGTATTTT
CASSLATDTQYF
>TRBV29-1|NA|TRBJ2-1|NA
TGCAGCGTTGATGGGTTAAGCGGTCGGAGTAATGAGCAGTTCTTC
CSVDGLSGRSNEQFF
>TRBV7-3|NA|TRBJ1-1|NA
TGTGCCAGCAGCCTAGAGTTGAACACTGAAGCTTTCTTT
CASSLELNTEAFF
>TRBV7-2|TRBD1|TRBJ2-7|NA
TGTGCCAGCAGCCCCTGGGACAGAACCTACGAGCAGTACTTC
CASSPWDRTYEQYF
>TRBV5-1|NA|TRBJ2-7|NA
TGCGCCAGCAGCGGCGGGACAGCCACCTACGAGCAGTACTTC
CASSGGTATYEQYF
>TRBV10-3|NA|TRBJ1-1|NA
TGTGCCATCAGTGAAAAGGGGATGAACACTGAAGCTTTCTTT
CAISEKGMNTEAFF
>TRBV15|NA|TRBJ2-7|NA
TGTGCCACCAGCAGACCCCCGGGGAAGGGCGAGCAGTACTTC
CATSRPPGKGEQYF
>TRBV7-6|NA|TRBJ1-2|NA
TGTGCCAGCAGCTCCGGTCTCAACCCCGAGGGCTACACCTTC
CASSSGLNPEGYTF
>TRBV2|NA|TRBJ2-7|NA
TGTGCCAGCTTAAAGAGCTACGAGCAGTACTTC
CASLKSYEQYF
>TRBV24-1|TRBD2|TRBJ2-3|NA
TGTGCCACCAGTACTCGACTAGCGGGAGGGGCAGATACGCAGTATTTT
CATSTRLAGGADTQYF
>TRBV18|TRBD1|TRBJ2-2|few
TGTGCCAGCTCACCGCCGGGACAGGGGGCCGCCGGGGAGCTGTTTTTT
CASSPPGQGAAGELFF
>TRBV28|NA|TRBJ1-5|NA
TGTGCCAGCATGCGGGGCGGAAATCAGCCCCAGCATTTT
CASMRGGNQPQHF
>TRBV27|NA|TRBJ1-6|NA
TGTGCCAGCGGGAGTACTCCGGGGATAACGGTTAATTCACCCCTCCACTTT
CASGSTPGITVNSPLHF
>TRBV5-4|NA|TRBJ2-5|few
TGTGCCAGCAGCGTCGGGACACGACAAGAGACCCAGTACTTC
CASSVGTRQETQYF
>TRBV29-1|NA|TRBJ2-1|NA
TGCAGCGTTGAAGACCGTGAGCAGTTCTTC
CSVEDREQFF
>TRBV18|NA|TRBJ1-3|NA
TGTGCCAGCTCACCAGACAGGACCTCTGGAAACACCATATATTTT
CASSPDRTSGNTIYF
>TRBV6-5|TRBD2|TRBJ2-7|NA
TGTGCCAGCAGTCTCGTTACGGGGGGGCGCGAGCAGTACTTC
CASSLVTGGREQYF
>TRBV11-2|TRBD1|TRBJ1-5|NA
TGTGCCAGCAGCCCCAACCGGGACAGGGCGAAGCATTTT
CASSPNRDRAKHF
>TRBV5-1|NA|TRBJ1-6|NA
TGCGCCAGCCGCCAAGACAGGCTCTCCTATAATTCACCCCTCCACTTT
CASRQDRLSYNSPLHF
>TRBV11-3|NA|TRBJ2-1|once
TGTGCCAGCAGCCCCGGGAGCGCAAGGGATGAGCAGTTCTTC
CASSPGSARDEQFF
>TRBV7-2|NA|TRBJ1-2|NA
TGTGCCAGCAGCCGCTCCCTGGCAGCTAACTATGGCTACACCTTC
CASSRSLAANYGYTF
>TRBV6-6|TRBD1|TRBJ1-6|NA
TGTGCCAGCAGACCCGACAGGGTTGATAATTCACCCCTCCACTTT
CASRPDRVDNSPLHF
>TRBV6-5|TRBD1|TRBJ1-6|NA
TGTGCCAGCACAGGGGGCGCGGGTTCACCCCTCCACTTT
CASTGGAGSPLHF
>TRBV4-1|NA|TRBJ2-1|few
TGCGCCAGCAGCCAAGACAGGGTCTCCTACAATGAGCAGTTCTTC
CASSQDRVSYNEQFF
>TRBV7-2|TRBD1|TRBJ2-6|NA
TGTGCCAGCAGCTCGCACAGGGGTTCCCTCTCTGGGGCCAACGTCCTGACTTTC
CASSSHRGSLSGANVLTF
>TRBV29-1|TRBD1|TRBJ1-2|NA
TGCAGCGTTTCGGGACAGGGATTCTATGGCTACACCTTC
CSVSGQGFYGYTF
>TRBV7-6|NA|TRBJ1-1|NA
TGTGCCAGCAGCCCCGATGGGCAGGGTGAAGCTTTCTTT
CASSPDGQGEAFF
>TRBV21-1|NA|TRBJ1-5|NA
TGTGCCAGCAGCAAAGTTTCCGTAGTCAGGAATCAGCCCCAGCATTTT
CASSKVSVVRNQPQHF
>TRBV7-2|NA|TRBJ2-5|NA
TGTGCCAGCAGCTCGCTAGCTAGGAGAGGAGAGACCCAGTACTTC
CASSSLARRGETQYF
>TRBV4-3|TRBD1|TRBJ1-2|once
TGCGCCAGCAGCCAAGAACTCTCTTCAGGGGGAAATGGCTACACCTTC
CASSQELSSGGNGYTF
>TRBV30|NA|TRBJ2-4|NA
TGTGCCTGGAGCGCCGGGACACCAAAAAACATTCAGTACTTC
CAWSAGTPKNIQYF
>TRBV2|TRBD2|TRBJ2-2|NA
TGTGCCAGCAGCCCATTGGCGGGGGGGGTAAATACCGGGGAGCTGTTTTTT
CASSPLAGGVNTGELFF
>TRBV7-3|NA|TRBJ1-6|few
TGTGCCAGCAGCTTAAGACTTGATTCACCCCTCCACTTT
CASSLRLDSPLHF
>TRBV28|TRBD1|TRBJ2-5|NA
TGTGCCAGCAGTTTTCGGGACAGGGGAGAGACCCAGTACTTC
CASSFRDRGETQYF
>TRBV9|TRBD2|TRBJ2-5|NA
TGTGCCAGCAGACCGGGAGGACTAGCGGGGGCAGGGGAGACCCAGTACTTC
CASRPGGLAGAGETQYF
>TRBV11-2|TRBD1|TRBJ1-2|few
TGTGCCAGCAGCTTAGGATTAGGGGGCGCAGGCTATGGCTACACCTTC
CASSLGLGGAGYGYTF
>TRBV3-1/TRBV3-2|TRBD1|TRBJ2-7|NA
TGTGCCAGCAGCCCGGGACAGTCCTACGAGCAGTACTTC
CASSPGQSYEQYF
>TRBV5-1|TRBD1|TRBJ2-1|NA
TGCGCCAGCAGATATACAGGGGTCTCCTACAATGAGCAGTTCTTC
CASRYTGVSYNEQFF
>TRBV29-1|TRBD1|TRBJ2-3|NA
TGCAGCCCTGTGGTCTCCGGGGACAGGGGGCGCCCAGATACGCAGTATTTT
CSPVVSGDRGRPDTQYF
>TRBV28|NA|TRBJ1-1|NA
TGTGCCAGCAGTTTGCAGAGGCCGAACACTGAAGCTTTCTTT
CASSLQRPNTEAFF
>TRBV15|TRBD1|TRBJ2-7|NA
TGTGCCACCAGCAGAGTTCGGACAGGGGTCTACGAGCAGTACTTC
CATSRVRTGVYEQYF
>TRBV19|NA|TRBJ1-1|NA
TGTGCCAGTAGCCTTGGAGGGGCGTTATCTGAAGCTTTCTTT
CASSLGGALSEAFF
>TRBV19|TRBD1|TRBJ1-2|NA
TGTGCCAGTAGTATACCGGGACAGGGGATTGATGGCTACACCTTC
CASSIPGQGIDGYTF
>TRBV9|TRBD2|TRBJ2-3|NA
TGTGCCAGCAGCGTAGGAGCAGGGAGGGAAGCAGATACGCAGTATTTT
CASSVGAGREADTQYF
>TRBV28|TRBD2|TRBJ2-1|NA
TGTGCCAGCAGCTGGATAGCGGGGGGTTCCTACAATGAGCAGTTCTTC
CASSWIAGGSYNEQFF
>TRBV2|TRBD1|TRBJ2-7|NA
TGTGCCAGCAAATCGACTACCGGGACAGGGACCTACGAGCAGTACTTC
CASKSTTGTGTYEQYF
>TRBV15|NA|TRBJ1-2|NA
TGTGCCACCAGCAGAGAATACGGGACTGTCCACTATGGCTACACCTTC
CATSREYGTVHYGYTF
>TRBV9|TRBD2|TRBJ2-5|NA
TGTGCCAGCAGCGTAGCGGGGGGGTATTGGGACCAAGAGACCCAGTACTTC
CASSVAGGYWDQETQYF
>TRBV6-5|TRBD1|TRBJ1-4|NA
TGTGCCAGCAGCAGCGACAGGGGGAGTGAAAAACTGTTTTTT
CASSSDRGSEKLFF
>TRBV7-3|NA|TRBJ2-2|NA
TGTGCCAGCAGCCCGGCGCTAAATATGGGGCCCGGGGAGCTGTTTTTT
CASSPALNMGPGELFF
>TRBV5-1|TRBD1|TRBJ1-1|few
TGCGCCAGCAGCTTAGACAGGGGGACTGAAGCTTTCTTT
CASSLDRGTEAFF
>TRBV6-5|TRBD1|TRBJ1-2|once
TGTGCCAGCAGTTACGGGACAGGAAACTATGGCTACACCTTC
CASSYGTGNYGYTF
>TRBV11-2|NA|TRBJ2-5|NA
TGTGCCAGCAGCTTAGGCATTGGGGCAGGGCAAGAGACCCAGTACTTC
CASSLGIGAGQETQYF
>TRBV5-4|NA|TRBJ2-7|NA
TGTGCCAGCAGCGCTACAGGGGGGGACTACGAGCAGTACTTC
CASSATGGDYEQYF
>TRBV15|TRBD2|TRBJ2-2|NA
TGTGCCACCAGCAGAGAGGGACTAGCGACCACCGGGGAGCTGTTTTTT
CATSREGLATTGELFF
>TRBV4-2|NA|TRBJ2-3|NA
TGTGCCAGCAGCCAAGATTCCGCGGGAACAGTGTATTTT
CASSQDSAGTVYF
>TRBV7-3|TRBD2|TRBJ2-3|NA
TGTGCCAGCAGCTTAGACCCGGGGGGAACAGATACGCAGTATTTT
CASSLDPGGTDTQYF